This T cell receptor (beta chain) was documented in a study of T cell repertoires and Cas9 in healthy adults (dated by TCRdb to between 2017 and 2018). Concerning the study at large: Within the CD4 and CD8 compartments, SpCas9-reactive T cells were assessed for multi-effector potency, cytotoxicity and lineage determination. The study looked at preexisting T cell immunity to the Streptococcus pyogenes Cas9 nuclease (SpCas9), which is used in CRISPR gene editing.

Healthy humans were used as donors in the study. General findings and caveats noted by the study authors: In vitro, the proliferation and function of SpCas9-reactive effector T cells were reported to be mitigated by SpCas9-reactive regulatory T cells.

Turning to this clone: Its antigen has not been determined. No base-level quality is on record; no much larger clone is a single base apart.

The method behind the library was the immunoSEQ multiplex PCR assay. TCRdb holds this immuneACCESS table with in-frame rearrangements only. Some clones are missing; in checked studies, unresolved V genes explain under half, and the rest has no known cause. The sample profile shows tens of thousands of clones; approximately 90% of them were found once. The biggest ten clones account for approximately 0.8% of the sample. The clonotype originates from a human donor in good health. What was sequenced was CD4+ effector T cells (CD127+, CD25-, CD137-, CD154-) from PBMCs; culture status not recorded.

CDR3 loop: CAWSVLGINYGYTF. The sequenced DNA is TGTGCCTGGAGTGTTTTGGGAATTAACTATGGCTACACCTTC. The chain is assembled from TRBV30 and TRBJ1-2; the D gene lacks a confident call. CDR1 GTSNPN and CDR2 SVGIG were looked up in the germline V gene (reference sequence). The junction carries 9 bases between V and J, which are trimmed by 0 bases and 1 base respectively. From the cysteine through the phenylalanine, the CDR3 covers 14 amino acids. Kept here is only the CDR3 DNA, which spans 42 bases and is read in frame from base 1.